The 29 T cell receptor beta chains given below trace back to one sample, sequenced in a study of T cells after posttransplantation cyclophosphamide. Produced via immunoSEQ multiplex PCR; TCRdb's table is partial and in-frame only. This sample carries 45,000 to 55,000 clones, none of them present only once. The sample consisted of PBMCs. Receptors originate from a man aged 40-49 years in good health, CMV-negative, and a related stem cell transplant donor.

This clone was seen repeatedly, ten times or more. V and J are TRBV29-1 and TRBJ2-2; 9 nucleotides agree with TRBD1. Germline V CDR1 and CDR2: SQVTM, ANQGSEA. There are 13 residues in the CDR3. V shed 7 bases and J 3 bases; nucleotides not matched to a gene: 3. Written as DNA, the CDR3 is TGCAGCGGCACAGGGGGCGACACCGGGGAGCTGTTTTTT. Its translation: CSGTGGDTGELFF.

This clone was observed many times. The CDR3 DNA sequence: TGCGCCAGCAGCGGGGGAACATACAGGGTTGGGGAGCAGTACTTC. Protein product: CASSGGTYRVGEQYF. This chain connects TRBV5-1 to TRBJ2-7; possible D gene TRBD1, 6 bases. The germline CDR1 and CDR2 sequences are SGHRS and YFSETQ. Trimming took off 4 bases at V and 7 bases at J, with 21 bases between the two ends. The CDR3 is 15 amino acids.

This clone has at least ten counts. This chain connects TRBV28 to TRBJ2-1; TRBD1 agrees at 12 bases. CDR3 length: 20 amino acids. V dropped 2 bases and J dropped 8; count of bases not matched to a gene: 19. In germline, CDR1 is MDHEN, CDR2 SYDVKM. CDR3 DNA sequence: TGTGCCAGCAGTTTAGCACAACAAATAAACCCGGGACAGGGGGCACATGAGCAGTTCTTC. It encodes CASSLAQQINPGQGAHEQFF.

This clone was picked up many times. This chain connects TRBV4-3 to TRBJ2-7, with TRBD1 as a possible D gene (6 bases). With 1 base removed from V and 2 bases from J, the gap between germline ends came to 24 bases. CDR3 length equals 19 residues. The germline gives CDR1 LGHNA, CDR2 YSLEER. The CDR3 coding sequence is TGCGCCAGCAGCCAAGGAATCCGTTGGAGACAGGAGCCTACCTACGAGCAGTACTTC. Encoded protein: CASSQGIRWRQEPTYEQYF.

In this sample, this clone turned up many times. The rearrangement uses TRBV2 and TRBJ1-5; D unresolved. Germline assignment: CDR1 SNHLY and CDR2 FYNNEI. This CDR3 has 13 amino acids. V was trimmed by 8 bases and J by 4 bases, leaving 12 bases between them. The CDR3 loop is CASVLDKNQPQHF. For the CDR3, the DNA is TGTGCCAGCGTGTTAGACAAGAATCAGCCCCAGCATTTT. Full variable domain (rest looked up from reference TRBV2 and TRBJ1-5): EPEVTQTPSHQVTQMGQEVILRCVPISNHLYFYWYRQILGQKVEFLVSFYNNEISEKSEIFDDQFSVERPDGSNFTLKIRSTKLEDSAMYFCASVLDKNQPQHFGDGTRLSIL.

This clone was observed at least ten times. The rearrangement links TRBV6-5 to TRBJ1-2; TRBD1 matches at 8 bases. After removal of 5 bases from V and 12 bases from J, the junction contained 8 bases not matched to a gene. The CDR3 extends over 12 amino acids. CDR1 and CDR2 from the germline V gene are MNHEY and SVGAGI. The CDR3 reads CASSVTGEEDTF. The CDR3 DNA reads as TGTGCCAGCAGTGTGACAGGGGAGGAGGACACCTTC.

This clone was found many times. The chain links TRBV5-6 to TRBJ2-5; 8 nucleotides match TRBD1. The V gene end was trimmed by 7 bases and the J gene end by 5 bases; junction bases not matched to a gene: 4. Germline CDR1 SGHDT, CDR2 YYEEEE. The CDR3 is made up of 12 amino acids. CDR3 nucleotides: TGTGCCAGCGGGACAGGTTTGGAGACCCAGTACTTC. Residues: CASGTGLETQYF.

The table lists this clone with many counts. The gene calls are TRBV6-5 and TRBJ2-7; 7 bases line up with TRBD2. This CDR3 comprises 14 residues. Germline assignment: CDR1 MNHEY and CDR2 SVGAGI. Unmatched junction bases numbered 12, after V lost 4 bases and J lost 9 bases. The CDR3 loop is CASSWSGVQSVQYF. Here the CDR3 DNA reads TGTGCCAGCAGTTGGAGCGGGGTCCAGAGTGTGCAGTACTTC.

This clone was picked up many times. CDR3 in amino acids: CASGLVLGRGTGELFF. DNA for the CDR3: TGTGCTAGTGGTTTGGTTCTCGGGAGGGGCACCGGGGAGCTGTTTTTT. This chain links TRBV12-5 with TRBJ2-2, with 8 nucleotides matching TRBD2. CDR3 length: 16 residues. The V gene end was trimmed by 0 bases and the J gene end by 4 bases; junction bases not matched to a gene: 4. Germline-derived CDR1 and CDR2 are LGHNT and FRNRAP.

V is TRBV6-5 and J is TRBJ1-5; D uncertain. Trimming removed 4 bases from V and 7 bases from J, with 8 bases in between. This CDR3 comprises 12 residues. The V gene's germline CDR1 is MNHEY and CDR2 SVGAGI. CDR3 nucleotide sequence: TGTGCCAGCAGTTCGGGTGTGCAGCCCCAGCATTTT. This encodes CASSSGVQPQHF.

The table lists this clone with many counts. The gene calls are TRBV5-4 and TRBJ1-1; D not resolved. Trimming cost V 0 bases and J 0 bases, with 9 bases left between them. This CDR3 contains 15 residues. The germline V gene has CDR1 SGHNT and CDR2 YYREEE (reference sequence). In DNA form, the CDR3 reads TGTGCCAGCAGCTTGGCTCAGGCCTTGAACACTGAAGCTTTCTTT. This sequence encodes CASSLAQALNTEAFF.

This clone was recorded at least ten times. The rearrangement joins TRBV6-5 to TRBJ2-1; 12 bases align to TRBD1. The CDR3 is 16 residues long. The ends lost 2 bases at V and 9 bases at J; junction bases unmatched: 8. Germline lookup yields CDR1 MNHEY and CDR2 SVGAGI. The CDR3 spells CASSYDRRGQGAEQFF. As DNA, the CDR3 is TGTGCCAGCAGTTACGATCGCCGGGGACAGGGGGCTGAGCAGTTCTTC.

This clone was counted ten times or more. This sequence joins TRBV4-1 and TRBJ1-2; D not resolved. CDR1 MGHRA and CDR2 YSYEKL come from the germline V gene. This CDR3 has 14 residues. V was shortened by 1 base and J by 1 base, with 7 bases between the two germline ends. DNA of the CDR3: TGCGCCAGCAGCCAAGGTCCGGTTAACTATGGCTACACCTTC. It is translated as CASSQGPVNYGYTF.

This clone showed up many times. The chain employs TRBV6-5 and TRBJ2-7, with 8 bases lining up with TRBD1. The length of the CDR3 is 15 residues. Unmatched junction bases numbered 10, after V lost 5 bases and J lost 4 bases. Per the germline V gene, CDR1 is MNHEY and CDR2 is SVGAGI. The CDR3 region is CASSRTGTGNYEQYF. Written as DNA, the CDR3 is TGTGCCAGCAGTCGAACCGGGACAGGCAATTACGAGCAGTACTTC.

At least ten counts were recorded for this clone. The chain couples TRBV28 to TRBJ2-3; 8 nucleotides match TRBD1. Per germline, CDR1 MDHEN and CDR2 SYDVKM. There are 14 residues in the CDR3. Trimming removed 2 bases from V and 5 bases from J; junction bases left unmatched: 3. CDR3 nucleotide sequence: TGTGCCAGCAGTTTACAGGGGGCGATAGATACGCAGTATTTT. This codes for CASSLQGAIDTQYF.

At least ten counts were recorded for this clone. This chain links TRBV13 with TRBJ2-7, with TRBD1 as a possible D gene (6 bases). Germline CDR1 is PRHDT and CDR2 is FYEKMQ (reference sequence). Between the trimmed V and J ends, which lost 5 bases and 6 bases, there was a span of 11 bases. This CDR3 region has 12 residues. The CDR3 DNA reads TGTGCCAGCAGCGTTAACAGGGCCGAGCAGTACTTC. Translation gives CASSVNRAEQYF.

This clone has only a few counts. CDR3 protein: CASSVLRDRGGNEQFF. The CDR3 region has the DNA TGTGCCAGCAGCGTACTCCGGGACAGGGGGGGCAATGAGCAGTTCTTC. The chain carries TRBV7-8 and TRBJ2-1; 11 nucleotides agree with TRBD1. Germline lookup yields CDR1 SGHVS and CDR2 FQNEAQ. The length of the CDR3 is 16 residues. V shed 5 bases and J 6 bases; nucleotides not matched to a gene: 9.

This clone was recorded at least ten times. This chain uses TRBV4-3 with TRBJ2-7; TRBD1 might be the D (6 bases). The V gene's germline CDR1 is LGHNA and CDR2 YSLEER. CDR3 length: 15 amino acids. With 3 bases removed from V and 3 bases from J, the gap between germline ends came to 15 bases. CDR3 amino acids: CASSHTVVGGYEQYF. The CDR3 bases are TGCGCCAGCAGCCACACCGTGGTAGGGGGCTACGAGCAGTACTTC.

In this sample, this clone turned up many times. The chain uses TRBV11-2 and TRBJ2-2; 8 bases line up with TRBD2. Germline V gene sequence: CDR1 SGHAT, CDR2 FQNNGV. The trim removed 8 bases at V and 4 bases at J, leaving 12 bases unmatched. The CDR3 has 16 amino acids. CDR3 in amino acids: CASLVGLAPSTGELFF. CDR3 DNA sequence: TGTGCCAGCCTAGTCGGACTAGCACCTTCCACCGGGGAGCTGTTTTTT.

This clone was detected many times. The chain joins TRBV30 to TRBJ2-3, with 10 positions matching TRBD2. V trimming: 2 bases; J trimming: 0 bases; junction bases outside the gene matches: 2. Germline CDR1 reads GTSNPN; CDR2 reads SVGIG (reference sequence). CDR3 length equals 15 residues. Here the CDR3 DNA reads TGTGCCTGGAGTATGACTAGCGGGAGCACAGATACGCAGTATTTT. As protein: CAWSMTSGSTDTQYF.

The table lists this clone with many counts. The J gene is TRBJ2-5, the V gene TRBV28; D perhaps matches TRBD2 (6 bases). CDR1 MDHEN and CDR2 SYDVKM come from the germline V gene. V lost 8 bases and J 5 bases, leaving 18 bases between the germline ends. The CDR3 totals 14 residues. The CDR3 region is CASGKRATTETQYF. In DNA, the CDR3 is TGTGCCAGCGGAAAGCGGGCCACGACGGAGACCCAGTACTTC.

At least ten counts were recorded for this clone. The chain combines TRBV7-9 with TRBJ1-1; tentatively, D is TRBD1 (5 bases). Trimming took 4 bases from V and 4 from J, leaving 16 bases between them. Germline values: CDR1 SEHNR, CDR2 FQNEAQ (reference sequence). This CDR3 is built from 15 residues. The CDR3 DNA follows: TGTGCCAGCAGCTCCTGGAGGGGTGCGGGCACTGAAGCTTTCTTT. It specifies CASSSWRGAGTEAFF.

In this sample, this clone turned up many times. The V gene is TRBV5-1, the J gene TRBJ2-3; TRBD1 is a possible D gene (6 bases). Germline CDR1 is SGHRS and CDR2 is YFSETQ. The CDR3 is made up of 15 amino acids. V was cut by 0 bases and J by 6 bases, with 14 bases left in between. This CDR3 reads CASSLGDTLRDTQYF. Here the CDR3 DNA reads TGCGCCAGCAGCTTGGGGGACACTCTACGGGATACGCAGTATTTT.

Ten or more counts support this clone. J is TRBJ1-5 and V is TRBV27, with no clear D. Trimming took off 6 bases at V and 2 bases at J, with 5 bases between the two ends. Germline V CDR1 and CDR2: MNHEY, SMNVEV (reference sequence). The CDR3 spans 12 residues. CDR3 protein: CASSLRNQPQHF. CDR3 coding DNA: TGTGCCAGCAGCCTTCGCAATCAGCCCCAGCATTTT.

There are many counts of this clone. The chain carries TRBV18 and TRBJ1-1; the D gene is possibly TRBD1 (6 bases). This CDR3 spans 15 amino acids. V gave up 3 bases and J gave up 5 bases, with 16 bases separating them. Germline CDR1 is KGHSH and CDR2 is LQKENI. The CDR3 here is CASSPPGAGVTEAFF. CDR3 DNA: TGTGCCAGCTCACCCCCAGGGGCAGGGGTAACTGAAGCTTTCTTT.

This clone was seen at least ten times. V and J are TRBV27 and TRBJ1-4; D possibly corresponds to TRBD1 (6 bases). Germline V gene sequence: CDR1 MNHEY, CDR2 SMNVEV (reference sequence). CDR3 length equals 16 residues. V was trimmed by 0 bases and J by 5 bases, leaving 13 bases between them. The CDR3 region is CASSLSWGPQNEKLFF. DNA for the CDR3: TGTGCCAGCAGTTTATCCTGGGGGCCCCAAAATGAAAAACTGTTTTTT.

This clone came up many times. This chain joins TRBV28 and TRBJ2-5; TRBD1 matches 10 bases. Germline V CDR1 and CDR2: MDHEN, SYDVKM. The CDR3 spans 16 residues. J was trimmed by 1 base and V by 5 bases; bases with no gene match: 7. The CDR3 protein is CASSGWTGGSQETQYF. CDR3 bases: TGTGCCAGCAGTGGCTGGACAGGGGGATCCCAAGAGACCCAGTACTTC.

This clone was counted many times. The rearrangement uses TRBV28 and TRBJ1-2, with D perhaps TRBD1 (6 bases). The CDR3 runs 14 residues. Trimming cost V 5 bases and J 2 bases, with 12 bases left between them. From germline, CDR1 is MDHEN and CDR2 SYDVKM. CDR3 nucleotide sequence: TGTGCCAGCAGTCTACAGGGCCCGAACTATGGCTACACCTTC. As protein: CASSLQGPNYGYTF.

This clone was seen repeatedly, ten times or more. Here the CDR3 DNA reads TGTGCCAGCAGCCCCGGACAGGGGGCTAGGAACGAGCAGTACTTC. Translating it yields CASSPGQGARNEQYF. The chain links TRBV5-6 to TRBJ2-7, with 11 nucleotides matching TRBD1. The junction had 8 bases not matched to a gene; V was cut back by 4 bases and J by 5 bases. The CDR3 is 15 residues long. Germline CDR1 SGHDT, CDR2 YYEEEE.